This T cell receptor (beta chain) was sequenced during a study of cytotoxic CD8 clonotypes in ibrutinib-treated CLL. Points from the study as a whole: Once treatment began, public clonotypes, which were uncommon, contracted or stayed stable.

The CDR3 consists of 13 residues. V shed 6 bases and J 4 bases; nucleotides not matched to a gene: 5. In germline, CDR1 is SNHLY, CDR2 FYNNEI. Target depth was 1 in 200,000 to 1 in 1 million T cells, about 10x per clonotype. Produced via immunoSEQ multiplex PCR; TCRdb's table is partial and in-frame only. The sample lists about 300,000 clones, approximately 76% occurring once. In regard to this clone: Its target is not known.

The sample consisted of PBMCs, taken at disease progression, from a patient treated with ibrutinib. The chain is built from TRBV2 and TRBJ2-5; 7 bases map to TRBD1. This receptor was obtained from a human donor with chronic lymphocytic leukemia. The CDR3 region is CASRHRGPETQYF. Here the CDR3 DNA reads TGTGCCAGCAGGCACAGGGGCCCAGAGACCCAGTACTTC.